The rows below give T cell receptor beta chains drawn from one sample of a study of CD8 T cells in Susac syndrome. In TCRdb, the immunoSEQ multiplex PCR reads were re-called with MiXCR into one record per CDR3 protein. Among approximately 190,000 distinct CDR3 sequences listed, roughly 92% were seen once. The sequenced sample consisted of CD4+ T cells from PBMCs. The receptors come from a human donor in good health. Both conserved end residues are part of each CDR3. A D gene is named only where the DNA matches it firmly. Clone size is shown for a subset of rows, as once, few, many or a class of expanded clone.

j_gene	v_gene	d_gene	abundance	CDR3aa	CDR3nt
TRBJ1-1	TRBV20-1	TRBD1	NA	CSATRGRATEAFF	TGCAGTGCTACCAGGGGGCGGGCCACTGAAGCTTTCTTT
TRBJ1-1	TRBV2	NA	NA	CASRPITGLTEAFF	TGTGCCAGCAGGCCTATTACAGGGCTCACTGAAGCTTTCTTT
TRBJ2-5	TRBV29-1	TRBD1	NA	CRRPGQGNETQYF	TGCAGGCGCCCGGGACAGGGAAACGAGACCCAGTACTTC
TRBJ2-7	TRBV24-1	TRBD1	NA	CATSGPGQGATWEQYF	TGTGCCACCAGTGGTCCTGGACAGGGGGCTACGTGGGAGCAGTACTTC
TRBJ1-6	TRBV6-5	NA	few	CASSPGTINSPLHF	TGTGCCAGCAGCCCCGGGACGATTAATTCACCCCTCCACTTT
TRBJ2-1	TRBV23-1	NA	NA	CASSDLLRKLGNEQFF	TGCGCCAGCAGTGACCTTCTTCGCAAATTGGGGAATGAGCAGTTCTTC
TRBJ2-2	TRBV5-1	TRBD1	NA	CASSFGAPTDRVVTGELFF	TGCGCCAGCAGCTTCGGGGCCCCAACCGACAGGGTCGTCACCGGGGAGCTGTTTTTT
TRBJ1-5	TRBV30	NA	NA	CAWSVQDNQPQHF	TGTGCCTGGAGTGTACAGGACAATCAGCCCCAGCATTTT
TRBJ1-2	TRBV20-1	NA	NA	CSARGLGSSTDYGYTF	TGCAGTGCTAGAGGGCTAGGGTCCTCAACTGACTATGGCTACACCTTC
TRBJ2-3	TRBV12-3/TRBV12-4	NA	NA	CASSFNLGGRPDTQYF	TGTGCCAGCAGTTTCAACCTTGGGGGGCGACCAGATACGCAGTATTTT
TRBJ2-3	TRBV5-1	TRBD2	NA	CASSLTTSGGRNTQYF	TGCGCCAGCAGCCTTACCACTAGCGGGGGGAGAAATACGCAGTATTTT
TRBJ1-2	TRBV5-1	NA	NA	CASSLGQDFYGYTF	TGCGCCAGCAGCTTGGGACAGGACTTTTATGGCTACACCTTC
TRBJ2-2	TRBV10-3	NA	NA	CAISDLGNTGELFF	TGTGCCATCAGTGATCTGGGAAACACCGGGGAGCTGTTTTTT
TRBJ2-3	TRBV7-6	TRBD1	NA	CASSRGVVGQGRYTQYF	TGTGCCAGCAGCCGAGGAGTCGTGGGACAGGGGAGGTATACGCAGTATTTT
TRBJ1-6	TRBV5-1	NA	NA	CASSPAGIGNSPLHF	TGCGCCAGCAGCCCCGCGGGGATCGGAAATTCACCCCTCCACTTT
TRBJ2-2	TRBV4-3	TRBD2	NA	CASSQDSTSGGANPGELFF	TGCGCCAGCAGCCAAGACTCGACTAGCGGGGGGGCCAATCCCGGGGAGCTGTTTTTT